The 13 T cell receptor beta chains in this list originate from one sample, sequenced in a study of T cell responses to AZD1222 COVID-19 vaccine. Generated by immunoSEQ multiplex PCR, the TCRdb table keeps only in-frame clones and is missing some. The sample records roughly 150,000 clones, 90% being singletons. The sequences come from peripheral blood, collected on day 0 of AZD1222 vaccination. These receptor sequences come from an adult in good health.

The rearrangement joins TRBV5-4 to TRBJ2-7; D gene unclear. CDR3 length equals 15 residues. The germline V gene has CDR1 SGHNT and CDR2 YYREEE (reference sequence). The V gene lost 0 bases and the J gene lost 6 bases, with 16 bases spanning the gap. This CDR3 reads CASSLGGRSHLEQYF. The CDR3 DNA reads TGTGCCAGCAGCTTGGGAGGACGGTCCCACCTCGAGCAGTACTTC.

V gene TRBV7-3 combines with J gene TRBJ2-2, with unresolved D. This CDR3 contains 16 residues. Germline CDR1 reads SGHTA; CDR2 reads FQGTGA. Trimming removed 2 bases from V and 0 bases from J, with 10 bases in between. The CDR3 protein is CASSLFKAANTGELFF. Written as DNA, the CDR3 is TGTGCCAGCAGCTTATTTAAGGCCGCGAACACCGGGGAGCTGTTTTTT.

This clone came up once. This rearrangement joins TRBV5-5 to TRBJ1-2; D gene uncertain. The V gene lost 0 bases and the J gene lost 2 bases, with 11 bases spanning the gap. The CDR3 totals 15 residues. Germline V gives CDR1 SGHKS, CDR2 YYEKEE (reference sequence). Written as DNA, the CDR3 is TGTGCCAGCAGCTTGGCCGGGGAACAAAACTATGGCTACACCTTC. Translated: CASSLAGEQNYGYTF.

The chain links TRBV29-1 to TRBJ1-2; 7 nucleotides agree with TRBD1. With 5 bases clipped from V and 4 bases from J, the junction kept 4 bases outside the gene matches. This CDR3 is built from 12 residues. Germline V gene sequence: CDR1 SQVTM, CDR2 ANQGSEA. The CDR3 is CSVSGGLYGYTF. The CDR3 DNA sequence: TGCAGCGTTTCAGGGGGACTCTATGGCTACACCTTC.

The rearrangement joins TRBV5-1 to TRBJ2-1; maybe TRBD1 (5 bases). V gave up 5 bases and J gave up 2 bases, with 8 bases separating them. The CDR3 is 13 residues long. CDR1 is SGHRS, CDR2 YFSETQ, per germline. CDR3 coding DNA: TGCGCCAGCAGAGTGACAGCCTACAATGAGCAGTTCTTC. The encoded protein is CASRVTAYNEQFF.

The gene calls are TRBV5-6 and TRBJ2-7, with D unresolved. The CDR3 loop spans 13 amino acids. The germline V gene encodes CDR1 SGHDT and CDR2 YYEEEE. V lost 3 bases, J lost 3 bases, and 10 bases lay in between. CDR3 sequence reads: CASSSVRDYEQYF. CDR3 nucleotides: TGTGCCAGCAGCTCCGTAAGAGACTACGAGCAGTACTTC.

The V call is TRBV5-1, the J call TRBJ1-6; 10 bases map to TRBD1. Germline V gene sequence: CDR1 SGHRS, CDR2 YFSETQ. The CDR3 has 15 amino acids. V was pared by 3 bases and J by 8 bases, with 5 bases of the junction left unmatched. CDR3 nucleotide sequence: TGCGCCAGCAGCTCGAGGACAGGGGGTGATTCACCCCTCCACTTT. As protein: CASSSRTGGDSPLHF.

About this clone itself: Other DNA sequences in the same sample also yield this CDR3. The chain uses TRBV18 and TRBJ2-2, with D maybe TRBD1 (6 bases). This CDR3 has 15 amino acids. V was trimmed by 3 bases and J by 2 bases, leaving 10 bases between them. Germline V gene lookup returns CDR1 KGHSH and CDR2 LQKENI. Here the CDR3 DNA reads TGTGCCAGCTCACCCAGGACAGCTAACACCGGGGAGCTGTTTTTT. Translating gives CASSPRTANTGELFF.

CDR3 in amino acids: CASSDTRDGYTF. In DNA, the CDR3 is TGTGCCAGCAGTGACACGAGGGATGGCTACACCTTC. The V and J genes are TRBV25-1 and TRBJ1-2; D ambiguous. CDR3 size: 12 residues. Germline CDR1 MGHDK, CDR2 SYGVNS. V lost 3 bases and J lost 6, with 8 bases in between.

The chain has TRBV7-9 and TRBJ2-5, with D possibly TRBD2 on 6 matching bases. Per germline, CDR1 SEHNR and CDR2 FQNEAQ (reference sequence). Trimming removed 5 bases from V and 0 bases from J, with 16 bases in between. The CDR3 spans 16 residues. The CDR3 DNA reads as TGTGCCAGCAGCCCTCCTAGCGTTCAGTACCAAGAGACCCAGTACTTC. Protein sequence: CASSPPSVQYQETQYF.

The DNA of the CDR3 is TGTGCCAGCAGTCCTGTGGGACAGTGGCTCTCTGGAAACACCATATATTTT. This translates into CASSPVGQWLSGNTIYF. The chain joins TRBV28 to TRBJ1-3; the match to TRBD1 covers 7 bases. The J segment lost 0 bases and the V segment lost 5 bases, leaving 10 bases of the junction unmatched. CDR3 size: 17 residues. Germline V gives CDR1 MDHEN, CDR2 SYDVKM.

The chain carries TRBV15 and TRBJ2-3; D gene unclear. The germline V and J ends were trimmed by 0 bases and 0 bases, with 10 bases remaining between them. Germline CDR1 reads LNHNV; CDR2 reads YYDKDF (reference sequence). This CDR3 region has 16 residues. CDR3 in DNA: TGTGCCACCAGCAGAGATGCGGCGGTAAGCACAGATACGCAGTATTTT. Translation: CATSRDAAVSTDTQYF.

The chain combines TRBV27 with TRBJ1-6, with D tentatively TRBD1 (5 bases). The germline V gene has CDR1 MNHEY and CDR2 SMNVEV (reference sequence). V gave up 1 base and J gave up 8 bases, with 12 bases separating them. The CDR3 consists of 15 residues. The CDR3 spells CASSLYSQGDSPLHF. CDR3 coding DNA: TGTGCCAGCAGTTTATACAGCCAAGGGGATTCACCCCTCCACTTT.